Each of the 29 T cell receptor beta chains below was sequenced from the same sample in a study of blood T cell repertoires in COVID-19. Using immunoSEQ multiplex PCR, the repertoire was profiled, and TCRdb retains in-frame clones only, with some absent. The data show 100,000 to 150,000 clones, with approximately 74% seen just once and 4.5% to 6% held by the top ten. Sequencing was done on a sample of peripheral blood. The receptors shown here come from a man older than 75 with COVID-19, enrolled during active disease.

CDR3 in amino acids: CASSRTSGRALAGELFF. DNA of the CDR3: TGTGCCAGCAGTCGGACTAGCGGGAGGGCCTTAGCCGGGGAGCTGTTTTTT. This chain links TRBV5-8 with TRBJ2-2, with 15 bases lining up with TRBD2. The CDR3 covers 17 residues. Germline V lookup: CDR1 SGHTS, CDR2 YDEGEE. With 5 bases clipped from V and 6 bases from J, the junction kept 8 bases outside the gene matches.

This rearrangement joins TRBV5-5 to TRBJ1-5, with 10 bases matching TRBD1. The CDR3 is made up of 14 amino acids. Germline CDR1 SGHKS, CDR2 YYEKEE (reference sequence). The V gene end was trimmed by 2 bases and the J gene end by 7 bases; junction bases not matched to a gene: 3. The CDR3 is CASSFGTGEQPQHF. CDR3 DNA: TGTGCCAGCAGCTTTGGGACAGGGGAACAGCCCCAGCATTTT.

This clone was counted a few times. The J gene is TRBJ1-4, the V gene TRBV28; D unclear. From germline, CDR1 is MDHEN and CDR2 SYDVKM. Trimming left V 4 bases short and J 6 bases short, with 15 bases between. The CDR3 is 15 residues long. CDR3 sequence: CASSSRGGSDEKLFF. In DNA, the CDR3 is TGTGCCAGCAGTTCCCGTGGAGGATCGGATGAAAAACTGTTTTTT.

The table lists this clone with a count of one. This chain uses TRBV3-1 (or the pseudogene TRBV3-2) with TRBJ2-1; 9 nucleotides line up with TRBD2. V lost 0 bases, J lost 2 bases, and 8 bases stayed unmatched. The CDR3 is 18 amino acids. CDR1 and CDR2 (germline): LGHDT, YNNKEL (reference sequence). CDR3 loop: CASSQELSASGTYNEQFF. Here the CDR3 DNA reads TGTGCCAGCAGCCAAGAACTCTCGGCTAGCGGGACCTACAATGAGCAGTTCTTC.

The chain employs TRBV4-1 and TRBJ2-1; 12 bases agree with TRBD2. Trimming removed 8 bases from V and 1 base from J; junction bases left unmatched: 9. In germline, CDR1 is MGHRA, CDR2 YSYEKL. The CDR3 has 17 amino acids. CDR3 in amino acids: CASRFTSGGLSYNEQFF. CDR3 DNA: TGCGCCAGCCGGTTCACTAGCGGGGGGTTGTCCTACAATGAGCAGTTCTTC.

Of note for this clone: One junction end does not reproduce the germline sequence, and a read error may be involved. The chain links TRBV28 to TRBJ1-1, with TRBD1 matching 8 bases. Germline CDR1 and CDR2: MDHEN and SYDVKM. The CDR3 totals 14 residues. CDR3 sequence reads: CANSPQTGDTEAFF. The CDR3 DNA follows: TGTGCCAACAGTCCGCAGACAGGGGACACTGAAGCTTTCTTT.

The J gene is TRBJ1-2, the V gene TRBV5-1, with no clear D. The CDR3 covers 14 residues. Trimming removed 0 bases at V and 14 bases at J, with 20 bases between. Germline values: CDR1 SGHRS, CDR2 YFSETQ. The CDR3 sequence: CASSLGSVGALRTF. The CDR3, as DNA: TGCGCCAGCAGCTTGGGTTCCGTTGGTGCCTTGAGGACCTTC.

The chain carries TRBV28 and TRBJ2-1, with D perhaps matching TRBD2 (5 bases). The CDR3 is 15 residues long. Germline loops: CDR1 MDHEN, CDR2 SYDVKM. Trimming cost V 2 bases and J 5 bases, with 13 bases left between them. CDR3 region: CASSLPLLVNNEQFF. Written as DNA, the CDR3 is TGTGCCAGCAGTTTACCCCTACTAGTAAACAATGAGCAGTTCTTC.

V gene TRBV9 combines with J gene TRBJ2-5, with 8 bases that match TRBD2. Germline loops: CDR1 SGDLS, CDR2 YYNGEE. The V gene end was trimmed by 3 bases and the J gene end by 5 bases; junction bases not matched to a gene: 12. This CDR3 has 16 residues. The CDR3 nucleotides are TGTGCCAGCAGCGGAGGGGATAGCGGGAATGGGGAGACCCAGTACTTC. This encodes CASSGGDSGNGETQYF.

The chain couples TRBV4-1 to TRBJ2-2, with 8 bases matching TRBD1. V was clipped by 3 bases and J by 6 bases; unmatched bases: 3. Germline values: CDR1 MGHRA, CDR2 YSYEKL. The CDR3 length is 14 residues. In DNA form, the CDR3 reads TGCGCCAGCAGCCAGGGACAGGTACCCGGGGAGCTGTTTTTT. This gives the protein CASSQGQVPGELFF.

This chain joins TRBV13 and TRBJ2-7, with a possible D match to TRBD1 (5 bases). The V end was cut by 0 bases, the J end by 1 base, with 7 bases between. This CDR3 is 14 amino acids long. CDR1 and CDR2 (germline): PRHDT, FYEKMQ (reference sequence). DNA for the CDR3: TGTGCCAGCAGCTTAGGATCAGGGTCCTACGAGCAGTACTTC. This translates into CASSLGSGSYEQYF.

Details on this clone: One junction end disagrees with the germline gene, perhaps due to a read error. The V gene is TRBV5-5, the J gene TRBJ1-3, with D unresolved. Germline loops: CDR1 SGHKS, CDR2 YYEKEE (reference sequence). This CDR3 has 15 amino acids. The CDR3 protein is CANSLSWGAGNTIYF. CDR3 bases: TGTGCCAACAGCTTGAGTTGGGGAGCTGGAAACACCATATATTTT.

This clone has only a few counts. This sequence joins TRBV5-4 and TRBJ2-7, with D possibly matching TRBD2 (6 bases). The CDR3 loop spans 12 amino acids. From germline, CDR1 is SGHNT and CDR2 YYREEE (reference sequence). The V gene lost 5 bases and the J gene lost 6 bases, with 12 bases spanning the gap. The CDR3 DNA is TGTGCCAGCAGTACGGTGGGAGGCGAGCAGTACTTC. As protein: CASSTVGGEQYF.

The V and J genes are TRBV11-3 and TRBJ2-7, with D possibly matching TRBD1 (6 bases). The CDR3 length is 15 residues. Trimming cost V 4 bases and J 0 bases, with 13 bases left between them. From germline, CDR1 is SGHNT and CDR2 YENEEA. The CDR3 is CASSSQGQSSYEQYF. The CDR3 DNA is TGTGCCAGCAGCTCACAAGGACAGTCCTCCTACGAGCAGTACTTC.

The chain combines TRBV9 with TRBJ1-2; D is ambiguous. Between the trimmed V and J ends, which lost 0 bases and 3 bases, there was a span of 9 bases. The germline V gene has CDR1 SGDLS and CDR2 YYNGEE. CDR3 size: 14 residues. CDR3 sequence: CASSVEELDYGYTF. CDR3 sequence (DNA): TGTGCCAGCAGCGTAGAAGAGCTGGACTATGGCTACACCTTC.

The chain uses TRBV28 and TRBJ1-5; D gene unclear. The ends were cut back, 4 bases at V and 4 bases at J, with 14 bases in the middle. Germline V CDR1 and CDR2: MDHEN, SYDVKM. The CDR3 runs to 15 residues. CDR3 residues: CASSYPPPGNQPQHF. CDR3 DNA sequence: TGTGCCAGCAGTTATCCCCCCCCGGGTAATCAGCCCCAGCATTTT. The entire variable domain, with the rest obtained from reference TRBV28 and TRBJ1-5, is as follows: DVKVTQSSRYLVKRTGEKVFLECVQDMDHENMFWYRQDPGLGLRLIYFSYDVKMKEKGDIPEGYSVSREKKERFSLILESASTNQTSMYLCASSYPPPGNQPQHFGDGTRLSIL.

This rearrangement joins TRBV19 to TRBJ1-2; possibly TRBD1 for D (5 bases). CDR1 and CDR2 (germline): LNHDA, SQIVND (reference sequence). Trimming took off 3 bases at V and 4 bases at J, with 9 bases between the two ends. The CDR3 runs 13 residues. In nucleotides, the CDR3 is TGTGCCAGTAGTATGGAGACAGCCTATGGCTACACCTTC. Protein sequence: CASSMETAYGYTF. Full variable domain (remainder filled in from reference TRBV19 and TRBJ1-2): DGGITQSPKYLFRKEGQNVTLSCEQNLNHDAMYWYRQDPGQGLRLIYYSQIVNDFQKGDIAEGYSVSREKKESFPLTVTSAQKNPTAFYLCASSMETAYGYTFGSGTRLTVV.

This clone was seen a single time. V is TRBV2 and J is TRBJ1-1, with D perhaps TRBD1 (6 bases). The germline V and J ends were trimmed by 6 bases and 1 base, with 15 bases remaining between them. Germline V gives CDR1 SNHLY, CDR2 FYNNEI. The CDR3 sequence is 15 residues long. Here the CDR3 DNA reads TGTGCCAGCAGGACCATTTGGGGGCGGAACACTGAAGCTTTCTTT. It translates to CASRTIWGRNTEAFF.

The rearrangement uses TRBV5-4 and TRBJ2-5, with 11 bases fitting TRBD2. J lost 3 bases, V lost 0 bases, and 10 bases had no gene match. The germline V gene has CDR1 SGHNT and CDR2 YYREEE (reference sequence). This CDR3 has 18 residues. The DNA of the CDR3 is TGTGCCAGCAGCTTGGGTTTAACTAGCGGGAGTTCCGAAGAGACCCAGTACTTC. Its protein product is CASSLGLTSGSSEETQYF.

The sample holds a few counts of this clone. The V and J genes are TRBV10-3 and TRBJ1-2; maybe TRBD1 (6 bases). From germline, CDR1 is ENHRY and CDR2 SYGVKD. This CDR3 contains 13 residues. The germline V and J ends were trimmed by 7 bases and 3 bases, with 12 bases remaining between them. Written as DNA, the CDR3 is TGTGCCATCACTCCCAGGGGAGACTATGGCTACACCTTC. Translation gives CAITPRGDYGYTF.

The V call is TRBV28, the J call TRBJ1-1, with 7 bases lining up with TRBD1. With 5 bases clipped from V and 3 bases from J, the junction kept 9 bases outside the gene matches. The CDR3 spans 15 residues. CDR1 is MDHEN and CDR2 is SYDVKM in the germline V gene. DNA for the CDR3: TGTGCCAGCAGTCCTTCGACAGGGATGGACACTGAAGCTTTCTTT. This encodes CASSPSTGMDTEAFF.

The CDR3 region is CASSPQGLGYTDTQYF. The CDR3 nucleotides are TGTGCCAGCAGTCCACAGGGGCTCGGATACACAGATACGCAGTATTTT. The chain joins TRBV6-2 or TRBV6-3 to TRBJ2-3; TRBD1 aligns across 7 bases. V gave up 5 bases and J gave up 2 bases; unmatched junction bases: 10. Germline V gives CDR1 MNHEY, CDR2 SVGEGT. The CDR3 spans 16 residues.

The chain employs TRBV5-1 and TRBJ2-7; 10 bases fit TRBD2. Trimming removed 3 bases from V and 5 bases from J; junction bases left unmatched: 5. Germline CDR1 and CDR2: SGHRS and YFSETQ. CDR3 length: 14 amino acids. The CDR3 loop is CASSSSGTSDEQYF. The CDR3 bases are TGCGCCAGCAGCTCCTCCGGGACTAGCGACGAGCAGTACTTC.

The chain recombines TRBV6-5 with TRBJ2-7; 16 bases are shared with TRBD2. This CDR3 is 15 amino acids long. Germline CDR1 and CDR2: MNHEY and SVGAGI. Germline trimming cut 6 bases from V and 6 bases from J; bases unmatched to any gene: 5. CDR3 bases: TGTGCCAGCAGCGCGGGGACTAGCGGGAGGGCCGAGCAGTACTTC. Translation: CASSAGTSGRAEQYF.

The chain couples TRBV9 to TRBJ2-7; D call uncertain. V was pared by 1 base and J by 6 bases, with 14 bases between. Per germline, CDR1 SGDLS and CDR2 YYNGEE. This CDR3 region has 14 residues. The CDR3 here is CASSVSLGAPEQYF. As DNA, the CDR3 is TGTGCCAGCAGCGTATCGCTCGGAGCCCCCGAGCAGTACTTC. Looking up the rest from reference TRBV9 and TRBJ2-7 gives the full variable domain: DSGVTQTPKHLITATGQRVTLRCSPRSGDLSVYWYQQSLDQGLQFLIQYYNGEERAKGNILERFSAQQFPDLHSELNLSSLELGDSALYFCASSVSLGAPEQYFGPGTRLTVT.

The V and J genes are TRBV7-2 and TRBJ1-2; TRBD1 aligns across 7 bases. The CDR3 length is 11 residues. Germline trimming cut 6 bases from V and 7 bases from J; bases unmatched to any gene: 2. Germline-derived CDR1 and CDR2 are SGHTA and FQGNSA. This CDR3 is CASSYRGGYTF. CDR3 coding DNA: TGTGCCAGCAGTTACAGGGGTGGCTACACCTTC.

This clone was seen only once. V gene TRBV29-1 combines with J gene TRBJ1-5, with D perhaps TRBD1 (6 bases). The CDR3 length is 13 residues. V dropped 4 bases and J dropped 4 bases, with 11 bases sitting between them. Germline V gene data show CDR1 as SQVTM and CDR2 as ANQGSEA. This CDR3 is CSVGGGQNQPQHF. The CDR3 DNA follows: TGCAGCGTTGGGGGGGGCCAGAATCAGCCCCAGCATTTT.

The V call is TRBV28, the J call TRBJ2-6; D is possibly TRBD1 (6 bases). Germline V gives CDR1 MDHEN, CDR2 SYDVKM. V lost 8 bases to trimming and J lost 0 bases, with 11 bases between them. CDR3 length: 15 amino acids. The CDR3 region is CASQRGSSGANVLTF. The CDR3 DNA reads TGTGCCAGCCAGAGGGGGTCCTCTGGGGCCAACGTCCTGACTTTC.

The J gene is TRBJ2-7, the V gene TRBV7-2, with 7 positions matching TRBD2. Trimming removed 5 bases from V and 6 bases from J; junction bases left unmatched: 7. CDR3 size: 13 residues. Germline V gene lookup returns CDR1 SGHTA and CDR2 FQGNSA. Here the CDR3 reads CASSPGRGREQYF. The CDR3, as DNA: TGTGCCAGCAGCCCAGGGAGGGGTCGCGAGCAGTACTTC. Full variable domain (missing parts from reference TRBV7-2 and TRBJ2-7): GAGVSQSPSNKVTEKGKDVELRCDPISGHTALYWYRQSLGQGLEFLIYFQGNSAPDKSGLPSDRFSAERTGGSVSTLTIQRTQQEDSAVYLCASSPGRGREQYFGPGTRLTVT.